Below are 3 T cell receptor beta chains sequenced from a single sample in a study of molecular identifiers for immune sequencing clone quantification. Each CDR3 protein is one row after TCRdb ran MiXCR on the PCR reads. The repertoire holds a few hundred thousand distinct CDR3 sequences, with over 20% as singletons. Material for sequencing was naive CD8+ T cells from blood, with Jurkat cell RNA spiked in. Described subset: FACS-sorted CD8+CD4-CCR7+CD45RA+ naive T cells. All receptors derive from a human donor in good health. Some libraries in this study had Jurkat cell RNA spiked in.

The chain couples TRBV27 to TRBJ2-1, with D maybe TRBD2 (7 bases). Trimming removed 6 bases at V and 6 bases at J, with 15 bases between. Germline CDR1 MNHEY, CDR2 SMNVEV (reference sequence). This CDR3 comprises 14 residues. This chain's CDR3 is CASRWAGASNEQFF. The DNA for the CDR3 is TGTGCCAGCAGATGGGCGGGGGCGAGCAATGAGCAGTTCTTC.

Remarks on this clonotype: One junction end disagrees with the germline gene, perhaps due to a read error. The chain carries TRBV19 and TRBJ2-7; no clear D. CDR1 LNHDA and CDR2 SQIVND come from the germline V gene (reference sequence). The CDR3 loop spans 13 amino acids. CDR3 residues: CAGSIGPDYEQYF. For the CDR3, the DNA is TGTGCCGGTAGTATAGGTCCGGACTACGAGCAGTACTTC. Together with reference TRBV19 and TRBJ2-7, the CDR3 gives the full variable domain: DGGITQSPKYLFRKEGQNVTLSCEQNLNHDAMYWYRQDPGQGLRLIYYSQIVNDFQKGDIAEGYSVSREKKESFPLTVTSAQKNPTAFYLCAGSIGPDYEQYFGPGTRLTVT.

V is TRBV7-2 and J is TRBJ2-3; tentative D call: TRBD2 (6 bases). V was cut by 4 bases and J by 4 bases, with 15 bases left in between. CDR3 size: 15 residues. Looked up from germline, CDR1 is SGHTA and CDR2 is FQGNSA. The CDR3 spells CASSSLAGSPDTQYF. Written as DNA, the CDR3 is TGTGCCAGCAGCTCTCTGGCGGGGAGCCCAGATACGCAGTATTTT. Combining the CDR3 with reference TRBV7-2 and TRBJ2-3 gives the whole variable domain GAGVSQSPSNKVTEKGKDVELRCDPISGHTALYWYRQSLGQGLEFLIYFQGNSAPDKSGLPSDRFSAERTGGSVSTLTIQRTQQEDSAVYLCASSSLAGSPDTQYFGPGTRLTVL.